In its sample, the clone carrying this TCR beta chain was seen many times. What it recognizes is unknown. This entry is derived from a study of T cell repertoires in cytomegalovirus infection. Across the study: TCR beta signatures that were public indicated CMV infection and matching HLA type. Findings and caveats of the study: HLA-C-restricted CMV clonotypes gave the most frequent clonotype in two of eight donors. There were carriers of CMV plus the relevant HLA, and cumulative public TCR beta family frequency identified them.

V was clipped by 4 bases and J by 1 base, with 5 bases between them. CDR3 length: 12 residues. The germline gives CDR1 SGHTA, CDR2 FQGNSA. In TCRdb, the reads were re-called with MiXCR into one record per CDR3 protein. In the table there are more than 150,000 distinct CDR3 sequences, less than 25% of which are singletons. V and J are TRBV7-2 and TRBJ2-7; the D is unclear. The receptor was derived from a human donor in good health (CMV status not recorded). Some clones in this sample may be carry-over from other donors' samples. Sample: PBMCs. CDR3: CASSYTSYEQYF. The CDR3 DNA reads TGTGCCAGCAGCTATACATCCTACGAGCAGTACTTC.